This record looks at one TCR beta chain sequence and its context. Its target is unknown. This CDR3 has 13 amino acids. Germline CDR1 SQVTM, CDR2 ANQGSEA. Trimming removed 7 bases from V and 2 bases from J, with 14 bases in between. The data were taken from a study of T cell responses to AZD1222 COVID-19 vaccine. Overall study findings and caveats: Recipients of two AZD1222 doses showed rising Spike-specific TCR breadth and depth. Repertoires were obtained solely post-peak T cell response. Baseline antibody screening turned up just 6 or 7 seropositive AZD1222 recipients. Spike was spanned by vaccine-associated CD4 TCRs, which were dominant at 160-218 and 743-854.

Profiled with immunoSEQ multiplex PCR; TCRdb holds only in-frame clones, not every one. In the table there are 100,000 or so clones, roughly 84% of which are singletons. This receptor was obtained from an adult in good health. The sample here was peripheral blood, taken on day 0 of AZD1222 vaccination. The chain carries TRBV29-1 and TRBJ2-5; perhaps TRBD1 as D (6 bases). CDR3 residues: CSATGSLQETQYF. The CDR3 DNA sequence: TGCAGCGCAACAGGGTCCTTGCAAGAGACCCAGTACTTC.